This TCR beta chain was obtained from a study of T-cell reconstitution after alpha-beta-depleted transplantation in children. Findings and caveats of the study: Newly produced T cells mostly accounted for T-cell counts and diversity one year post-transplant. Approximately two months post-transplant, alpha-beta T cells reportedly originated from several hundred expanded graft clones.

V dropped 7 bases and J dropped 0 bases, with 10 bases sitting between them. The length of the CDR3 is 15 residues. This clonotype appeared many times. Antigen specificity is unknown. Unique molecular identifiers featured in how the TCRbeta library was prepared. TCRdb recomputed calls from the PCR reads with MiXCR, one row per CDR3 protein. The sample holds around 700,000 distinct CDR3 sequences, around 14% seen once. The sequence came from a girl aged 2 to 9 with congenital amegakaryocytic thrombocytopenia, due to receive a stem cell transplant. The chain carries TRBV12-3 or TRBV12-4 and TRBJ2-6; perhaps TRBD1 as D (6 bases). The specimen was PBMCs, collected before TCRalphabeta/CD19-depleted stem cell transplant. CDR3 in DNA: TGTGCCAGCATGGACAGAATCTCTGGGGCCAACGTCCTGACTTTC. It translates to CASMDRISGANVLTF.